The T cell receptor beta chain under discussion was sequenced for a study of cytomegalovirus exposure and HLA in healthy donors. The wider study: An early release of data contained around 80 million unique TCRs, which came from HLA-typed donors. Study-wide results and limits: In a later analysis, HLA-associated beta chains showed higher expansion and lower generation probabilities than comparable chains. In an earlier analysis, in some 500 donors, most V segments appeared productive either ~87% or ~30% of the time.

Trimming removed 4 bases at V and 3 bases at J, with 22 bases between. Looked up from germline, CDR1 is SNHLY and CDR2 is FYNNEI. This CDR3 has 18 residues. In nominal health when sampled, donors likely had unrecorded immune exposures nonetheless. This clone was observed a few times. Its specificity is not known. The PCR contained 60 Vbeta and 13 Jbeta primers. Sequencing was performed with immunoSEQ multiplex PCR; in TCRdb, only in-frame clones are kept and a portion is missing. The sample has approximately 110,000 clones; 15% are singletons. The TCR originated in a woman between 18 and 29 years old in good health and CMV-seronegative. This rearrangement joins TRBV2 to TRBJ2-1, with a weak D call TRBD1 (6 bases). Sequencing was performed on PBMCs. CDR3 in DNA: TGTGCCAGCAGTGCCCCCGCAGGGGAGCGCACAAACTACAATGAGCAGTTCTTC. It encodes CASSAPAGERTNYNEQFF.